This TCR beta chain came from a study of blood T cell repertoires in COVID-19. For the study at large: From the United States, Italy and Spain came samples of acute and convalescent COVID-19. The cDNA or gDNA used as material had been derived from T cells, B-cell-depleted T cells, or PBMCs.

Original processing notes: By means of reference gene primer amplification, nucleated cell counts were estimated. Measured with immunoSEQ multiplex PCR; TCRdb has only the in-frame clones, and not every one. The DNA was the basis for D and trimming; V, J and clone size are from that table. The table records around 340,000 clones, around 83% of them present only once. The CDR3 length is 16 residues. Germline V gives CDR1 MNHEY, CDR2 SMNVEV (reference sequence). The trim removed 10 bases at V and 0 bases at J, leaving 12 bases unmatched. This clone came up once. The TCR was taken from a man younger than 40 with active or convalescent COVID-19. This chain joins TRBV27 and TRBJ2-1; 7 nucleotides agree with TRBD2. Material for sequencing was peripheral blood. The CDR3 nucleotides read TGTGCCACCCAGCCGCCTTGGACTAGCTCCTACAATGAGCAGTTCTTC. This codes for CATQPPWTSSYNEQFF.